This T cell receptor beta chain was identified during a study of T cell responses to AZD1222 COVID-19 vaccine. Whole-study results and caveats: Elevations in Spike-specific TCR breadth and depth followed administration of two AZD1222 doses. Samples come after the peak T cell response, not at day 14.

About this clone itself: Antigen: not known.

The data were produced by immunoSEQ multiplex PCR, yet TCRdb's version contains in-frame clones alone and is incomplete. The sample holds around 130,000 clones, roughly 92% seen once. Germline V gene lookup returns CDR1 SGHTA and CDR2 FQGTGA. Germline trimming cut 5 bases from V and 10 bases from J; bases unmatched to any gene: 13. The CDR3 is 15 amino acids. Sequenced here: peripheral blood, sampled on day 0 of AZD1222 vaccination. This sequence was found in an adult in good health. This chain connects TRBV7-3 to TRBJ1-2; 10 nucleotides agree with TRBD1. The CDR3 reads CASSPQGQGGGDYTF. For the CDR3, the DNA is TGTGCCAGCAGCCCCCAAGGACAGGGGGGCGGTGACTACACCTTC.